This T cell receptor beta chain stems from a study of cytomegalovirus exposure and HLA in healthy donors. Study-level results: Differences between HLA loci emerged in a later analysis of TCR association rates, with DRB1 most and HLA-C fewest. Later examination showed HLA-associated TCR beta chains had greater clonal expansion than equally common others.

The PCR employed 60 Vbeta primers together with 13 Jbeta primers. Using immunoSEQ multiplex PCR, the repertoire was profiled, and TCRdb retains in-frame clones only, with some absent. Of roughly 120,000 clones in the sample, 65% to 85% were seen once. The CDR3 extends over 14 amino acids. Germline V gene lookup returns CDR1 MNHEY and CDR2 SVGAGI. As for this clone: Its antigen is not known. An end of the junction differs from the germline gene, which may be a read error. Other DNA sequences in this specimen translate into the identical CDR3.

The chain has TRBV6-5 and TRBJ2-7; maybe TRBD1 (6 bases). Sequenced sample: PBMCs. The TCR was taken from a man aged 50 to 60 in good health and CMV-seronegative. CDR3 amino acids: CASRRDRFIGEQYF. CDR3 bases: TGCGCCAGCAGAAGAGACAGGTTCATAGGGGAGCAGTACTTC.